The entry below gives a single T cell receptor (beta chain) sequence along with its context. The data originate from a study of control samples from healthy donors and cancer patients. Only in-frame clones appear in the TCRdb table, and some are missing; sequencing was by immunoSEQ multiplex PCR. Among tens of thousands of clones listed, roughly 91% were seen once. V lost 4 bases to trimming and J lost 6 bases; unmatched junction nucleotides: 11. CDR1 is KGHDR and CDR2 is SFDVKD in the germline V gene. CDR3 length: 16 amino acids. The rearrangement links TRBV24-1 to TRBJ1-2, with 9 bases matching TRBD1. The source of this sequence is a man under 40 in good health. Sequenced material: blood. The CDR3 sequence is CATSDSGQGRLNGYTF. The DNA for the CDR3 is TGTGCCACCAGTGACAGCGGACAGGGGCGGTTGAATGGCTACACCTTC.